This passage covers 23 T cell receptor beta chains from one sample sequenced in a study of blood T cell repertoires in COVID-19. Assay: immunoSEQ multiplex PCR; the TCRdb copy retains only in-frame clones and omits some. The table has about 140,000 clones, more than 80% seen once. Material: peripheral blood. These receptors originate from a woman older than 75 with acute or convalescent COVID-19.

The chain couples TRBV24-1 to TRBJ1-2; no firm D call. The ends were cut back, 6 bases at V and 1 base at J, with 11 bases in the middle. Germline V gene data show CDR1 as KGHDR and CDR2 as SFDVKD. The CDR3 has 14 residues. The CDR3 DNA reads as TGTGCCACCAGTCCGGACGGACTTAACTATGGCTACACCTTC. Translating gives CATSPDGLNYGYTF.

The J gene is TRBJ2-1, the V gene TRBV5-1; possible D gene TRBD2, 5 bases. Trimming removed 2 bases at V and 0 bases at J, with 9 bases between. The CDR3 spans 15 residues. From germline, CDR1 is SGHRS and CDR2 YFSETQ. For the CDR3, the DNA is TGCGCCAGCAGCTTCGAAGGGAGCTCCTACAATGAGCAGTTCTTC. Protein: CASSFEGSSYNEQFF. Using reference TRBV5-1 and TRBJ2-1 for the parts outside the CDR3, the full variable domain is KAGVTQTPRYLIKTRGQQVTLSCSPISGHRSVSWYQQTPGQGLQFLFEYFSETQRNKGNFPGRFSGRQFSNSRSEMNVSTLELGDSALYLCASSFEGSSYNEQFFGPGTRLTVL.

The CDR3 sequence is CASSLVGFGGYSPLHF. The CDR3 nucleotides read TGTGCCAGCAGCTTAGTAGGGTTCGGAGGTTATTCACCCCTCCACTTT. The chain recombines TRBV11-2 with TRBJ1-6; no clear D. The CDR3 sequence is 16 residues long. Trimming took 1 base from V and 8 from J, leaving 15 bases between them. Germline V gene data show CDR1 as SGHAT and CDR2 as FQNNGV.

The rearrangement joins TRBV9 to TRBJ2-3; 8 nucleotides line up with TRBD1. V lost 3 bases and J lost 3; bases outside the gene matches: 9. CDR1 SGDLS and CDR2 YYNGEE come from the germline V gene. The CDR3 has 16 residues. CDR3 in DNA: TGTGCCAGCAGCGCGCAGGGGGCGCCAAAAACAGATACGCAGTATTTT. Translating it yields CASSAQGAPKTDTQYF. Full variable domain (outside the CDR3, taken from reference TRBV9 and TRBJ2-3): DSGVTQTPKHLITATGQRVTLRCSPRSGDLSVYWYQQSLDQGLQFLIQYYNGEERAKGNILERFSAQQFPDLHSELNLSSLELGDSALYFCASSAQGAPKTDTQYFGPGTRLTVL.

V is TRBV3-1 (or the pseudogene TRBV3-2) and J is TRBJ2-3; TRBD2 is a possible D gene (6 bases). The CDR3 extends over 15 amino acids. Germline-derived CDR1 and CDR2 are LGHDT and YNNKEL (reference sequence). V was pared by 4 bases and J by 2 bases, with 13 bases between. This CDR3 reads CASSRLRDFTDTQYF. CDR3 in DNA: TGTGCCAGCAGCCGCTTAAGGGACTTCACAGATACGCAGTATTTT.

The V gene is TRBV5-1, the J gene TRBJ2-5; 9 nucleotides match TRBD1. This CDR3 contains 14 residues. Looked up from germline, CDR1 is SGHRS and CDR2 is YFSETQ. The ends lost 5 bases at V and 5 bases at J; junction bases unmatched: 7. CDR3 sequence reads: CASSARGTGETQYF. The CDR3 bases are TGCGCCAGCAGTGCTCGGGGGACAGGGGAGACCCAGTACTTC.

The CDR3 reads CASSQTSDYGYTF. The CDR3 nucleotides read TGCGCCAGCAGCCAAACAAGTGACTATGGCTACACCTTC. The rearrangement joins TRBV5-1 to TRBJ1-2; no firm D call. The length of the CDR3 is 13 residues. Germline V gene data show CDR1 as SGHRS and CDR2 as YFSETQ. Trimming took 4 bases from V and 3 from J, leaving 10 bases between them.

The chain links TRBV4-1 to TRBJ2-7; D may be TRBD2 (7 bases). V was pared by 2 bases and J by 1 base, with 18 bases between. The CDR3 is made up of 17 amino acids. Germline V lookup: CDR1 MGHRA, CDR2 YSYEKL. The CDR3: CASSQPGAGVQSYEQYF. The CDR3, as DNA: TGCGCCAGCAGCCAACCAGGGGCGGGAGTACAGTCCTACGAGCAGTACTTC.

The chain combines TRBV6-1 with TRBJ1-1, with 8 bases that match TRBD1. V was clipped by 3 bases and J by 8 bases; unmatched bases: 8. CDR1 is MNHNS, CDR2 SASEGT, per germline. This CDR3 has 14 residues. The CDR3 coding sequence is TGTGCCAGCAGTGAGTGGACAGGGACGGTCGAAGCTTTCTTT. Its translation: CASSEWTGTVEAFF.

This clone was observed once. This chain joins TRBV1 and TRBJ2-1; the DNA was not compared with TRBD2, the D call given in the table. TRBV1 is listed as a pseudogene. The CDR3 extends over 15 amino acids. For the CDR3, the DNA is TGCACCAGCAGCCAAGTTCCGGGGGGGCAATATGAGCAGTTCTTC. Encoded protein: CTSSQVPGGQYEQFF.

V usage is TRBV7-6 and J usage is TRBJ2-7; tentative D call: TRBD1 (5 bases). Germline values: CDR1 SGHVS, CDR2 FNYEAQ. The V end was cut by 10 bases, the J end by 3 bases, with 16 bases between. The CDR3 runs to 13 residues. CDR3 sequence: CATSRGYRYEQYF. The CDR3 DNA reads TGTGCCACCAGTAGGGGCTACCGCTACGAGCAGTACTTC. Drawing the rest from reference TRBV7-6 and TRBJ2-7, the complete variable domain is GAGVSQSPRYKVTKRGQDVALRCDPISGHVSLYWYRQALGQGPEFLTYFNYEAQQDKSGLPNDRFSAERPEGSISTLTIQRTEQRDSAMYRCATSRGYRYEQYFGPGTRLTVT.

In DNA, the CDR3 is TGTGCCAGCAGCCCCTTAGCGGGGGGCACAGATACGCAGTATTTT. It codes for CASSPLAGGTDTQYF. The chain couples TRBV3-1 (or the pseudogene TRBV3-2) to TRBJ2-3, with TRBD2 matching 9 bases. CDR1 is LGHDT and CDR2 is YNNKEL in the germline V gene (reference sequence). The junction had 3 bases not matched to a gene; V was cut back by 4 bases and J by 1 base. The CDR3 extends over 15 amino acids.

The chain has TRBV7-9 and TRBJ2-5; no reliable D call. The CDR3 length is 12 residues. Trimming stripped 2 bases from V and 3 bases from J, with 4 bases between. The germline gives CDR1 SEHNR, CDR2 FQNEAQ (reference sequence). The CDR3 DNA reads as TGTGCCAGCAGCTTACATGAAGAGACCCAGTACTTC. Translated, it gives CASSLHEETQYF.

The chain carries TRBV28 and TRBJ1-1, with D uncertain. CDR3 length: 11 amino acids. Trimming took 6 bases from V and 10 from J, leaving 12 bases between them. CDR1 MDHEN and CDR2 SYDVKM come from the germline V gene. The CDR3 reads CASRPKTGAFF. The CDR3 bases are TGTGCCAGCAGACCTAAAACGGGAGCTTTCTTT.

The CDR3 spells CASTPSRQAHPYEQYF. The CDR3 nucleotides are TGTGCCAGCACCCCCTCCAGACAGGCTCACCCTTACGAGCAGTACTTC. This sequence joins TRBV6-2 or TRBV6-3 and TRBJ2-7; perhaps TRBD1 as D (6 bases). Trimming left V 7 bases short and J 4 bases short, with 23 bases between. The CDR3 extends over 16 amino acids. The germline V gene has CDR1 MNHEY and CDR2 SVGEGT.

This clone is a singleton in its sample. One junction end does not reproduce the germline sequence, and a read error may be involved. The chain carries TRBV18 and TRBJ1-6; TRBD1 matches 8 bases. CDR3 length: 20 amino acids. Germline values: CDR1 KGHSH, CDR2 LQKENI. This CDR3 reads CASSPMGWTGPPSDNSPLHF. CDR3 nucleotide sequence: TGTGCCAGCTCACCCATGGGGTGGACAGGGCCCCCCTCCGATAATTCACCCCTCCACTTT.

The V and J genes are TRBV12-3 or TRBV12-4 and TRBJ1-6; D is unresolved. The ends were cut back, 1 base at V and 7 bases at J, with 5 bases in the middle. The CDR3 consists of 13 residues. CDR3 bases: TGTGCCAGCAGTTTAGTTGCGAATTCACCCCTCCACTTT. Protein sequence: CASSLVANSPLHF.

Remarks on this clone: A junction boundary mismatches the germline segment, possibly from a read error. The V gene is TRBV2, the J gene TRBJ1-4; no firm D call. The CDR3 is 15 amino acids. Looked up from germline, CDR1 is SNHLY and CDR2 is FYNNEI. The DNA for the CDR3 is TGTGCCAGCAGCGAAGGAGGGCAGGATAATGAAAAACTGTTTTTT. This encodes CASSEGGQDNEKLFF.

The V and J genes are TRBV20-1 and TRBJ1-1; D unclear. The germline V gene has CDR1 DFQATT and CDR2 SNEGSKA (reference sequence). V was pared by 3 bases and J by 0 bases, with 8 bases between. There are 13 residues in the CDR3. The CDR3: CSASNRVNTEAFF. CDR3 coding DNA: TGCAGTGCTAGTAACAGAGTGAACACTGAAGCTTTCTTT.

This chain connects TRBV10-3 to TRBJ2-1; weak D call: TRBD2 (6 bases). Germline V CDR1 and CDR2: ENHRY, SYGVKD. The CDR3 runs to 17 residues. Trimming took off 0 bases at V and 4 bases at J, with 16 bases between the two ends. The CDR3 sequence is CAISESRGTENYNEQFF. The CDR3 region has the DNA TGTGCCATCAGTGAGTCCCGCGGGACGGAGAATTACAATGAGCAGTTCTTC.

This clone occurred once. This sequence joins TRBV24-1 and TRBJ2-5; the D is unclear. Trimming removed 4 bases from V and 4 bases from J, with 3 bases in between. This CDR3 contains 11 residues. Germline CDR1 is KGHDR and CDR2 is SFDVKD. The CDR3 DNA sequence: TGTGCCACCAGTGACCGAGAGACCCAGTACTTC. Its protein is CATSDRETQYF.

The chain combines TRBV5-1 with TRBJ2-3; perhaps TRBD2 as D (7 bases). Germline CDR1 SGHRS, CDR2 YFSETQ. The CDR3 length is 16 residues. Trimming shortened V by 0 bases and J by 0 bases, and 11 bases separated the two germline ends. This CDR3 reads CASSLVRGGSTDTQYF. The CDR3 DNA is TGCGCCAGCAGCTTGGTGAGGGGGGGTAGCACAGATACGCAGTATTTT. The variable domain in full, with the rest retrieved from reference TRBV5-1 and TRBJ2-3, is KAGVTQTPRYLIKTRGQQVTLSCSPISGHRSVSWYQQTPGQGLQFLFEYFSETQRNKGNFPGRFSGRQFSNSRSEMNVSTLELGDSALYLCASSLVRGGSTDTQYFGPGTRLTVL.

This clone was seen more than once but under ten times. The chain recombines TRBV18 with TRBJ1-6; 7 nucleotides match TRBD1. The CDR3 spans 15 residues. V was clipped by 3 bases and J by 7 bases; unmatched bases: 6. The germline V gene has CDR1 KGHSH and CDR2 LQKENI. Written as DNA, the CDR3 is TGTGCCAGCTCACCCCTGGGACAGATAAATTCACCCCTCCACTTT. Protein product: CASSPLGQINSPLHF. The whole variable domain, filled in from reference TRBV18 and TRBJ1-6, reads NAGVMQNPRHLVRRRGQEARLRCSPMKGHSHVYWYRQLPEEGLKFMVYLQKENIIDESGMPKERFSAEFPKEGPSILRIQQVVRGDSAAYFCASSPLGQINSPLHFGNGTRLTVT.